This T cell receptor (beta chain) was profiled in a study of blood T cell repertoires in COVID-19. Study-wide context: COVID-19 samples, acute and convalescent, were from the United States, Italy and Spain.

In the original processing: Estimates of nucleated cell counts were drawn from the amplification of reference gene primers. Profiling relied on immunoSEQ multiplex PCR, and the TCRdb table lists in-frame clones only, not all of them. V and J calls and clone size are given by that table; D and trimming were obtained from the DNA. This sample has 150,000 to 200,000 clones, with more than 85% found just once. Trimming took 10 bases from V and 7 from J, leaving 16 bases between them. The CDR3 covers 13 residues. CDR1 is WSHSY and CDR2 is SAAADI in the germline V gene. This clone was counted a single time.

Specimen: peripheral blood. The clonotype was recovered from a man between 18 and 29 years old with acute or convalescent COVID-19. The rearrangement joins TRBV10-2 to TRBJ1-4; TRBD1 is a possible D gene (6 bases). The CDR3 nucleotides read TGCGCCATTGGCAGGGGAGTGGGTGAAAAACTGTTTTTT. It encodes CAIGRGVGEKLFF.